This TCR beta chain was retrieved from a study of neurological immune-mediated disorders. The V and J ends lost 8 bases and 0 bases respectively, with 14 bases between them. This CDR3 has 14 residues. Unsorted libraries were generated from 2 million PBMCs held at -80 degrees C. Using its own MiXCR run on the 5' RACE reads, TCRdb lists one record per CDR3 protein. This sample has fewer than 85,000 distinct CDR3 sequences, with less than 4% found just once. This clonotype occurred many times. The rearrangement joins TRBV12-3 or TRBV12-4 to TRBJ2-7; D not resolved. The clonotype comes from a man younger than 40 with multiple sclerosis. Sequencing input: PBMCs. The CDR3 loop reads CASSVGPFSYEQYF. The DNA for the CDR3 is TGTGCCAGCTCCGTGGGCCCCTTCTCCTACGAGCAGTACTTC.